These 13 T cell receptor beta chains were all obtained from the same sample, sequenced in a study of blood T cells in healthy people across ages. PCR was performed a second time for about 7 to 11 cycles using a sample-barcoded 5' primer and a J-beta primer mix. TCRdb reprocessed the 5' RACE reads with MiXCR, giving one entry per CDR3 protein. The sample includes about 930,000 distinct CDR3 sequences, roughly 28% of them seen just once. The data were also submitted as part of a second study, on T cells of mothers and their children.

Sequenced input: blood. Receptors were obtained from a woman aged 40 to 49 in good health.

This clonotype was detected a few times. The rearrangement uses TRBV15 and TRBJ2-3; 10 bases are a match to TRBD1. The junction had 4 bases not matched to a gene; V was cut back by 1 base and J by 3 bases. Germline CDR1 reads LNHNV; CDR2 reads YYDKDF (reference sequence). The CDR3 is made up of 16 amino acids. This CDR3 reads CATSRVGQGLTDTQYF. DNA of the CDR3: TGTGCCACCAGCAGAGTGGGACAGGGGTTGACAGATACGCAGTATTTT.

This chain connects TRBV28 to TRBJ1-5; no definite D call. Germline V CDR1 and CDR2: MDHEN, SYDVKM. V shed 1 base and J shed 7 bases, with 11 bases lying between them. The CDR3 is 14 amino acids. The CDR3 DNA sequence: TGTGCCAGCAGTTTATATGTGGGATACCAGCCCCAGCATTTT. This gives the protein CASSLYVGYQPQHF.

This clonotype was detected many times. J is TRBJ1-5 and V is TRBV28; D not resolved. The CDR3 is 12 residues long. CDR1 and CDR2 (germline): MDHEN, SYDVKM. V gave up 7 bases and J gave up 2 bases, with 6 bases separating them. This CDR3 reads CASMVGNQPQHF. The CDR3, as DNA: TGTGCCAGCATGGTGGGCAATCAGCCCCAGCATTTT.

This clonotype appeared many times. The gene calls are TRBV12-3 or TRBV12-4 and TRBJ1-1; D is possibly TRBD1 (6 bases). Trimming left V 2 bases short and J 5 bases short, with 9 bases between. The CDR3 has 13 amino acids. In nucleotides, the CDR3 is TGTGCCAGCAGTTTACAAGGGGGAACTGAAGCTTTCTTT. Its protein is CASSLQGGTEAFF.

J is TRBJ2-3 and V is TRBV14, with TRBD2 as a possible D gene (6 bases). Germline V gene sequence: CDR1 SGHDN, CDR2 FVKESK. The CDR3 is made up of 14 amino acids. V lost 0 bases, J lost 5 bases, and 9 bases lay in between. The CDR3 region is CASSQDWGGDTQYF. Written as DNA, the CDR3 is TGTGCCAGCAGCCAAGACTGGGGAGGAGATACGCAGTATTTT.

This clonotype was seen ten or more times. The chain employs TRBV7-2 and TRBJ2-7; the D gene could be TRBD1 or TRBD2 (5 bases each). Trimming pared 3 bases from V and 0 bases from J, leaving 15 bases between. CDR3 length: 16 amino acids. Germline V gene data show CDR1 as SGHTA and CDR2 as FQGNSA. In DNA form, the CDR3 reads TGTGCCAGCAGCTTCACTCTTCTGGGGGACTCCTACGAGCAGTACTTC. Translating gives CASSFTLLGDSYEQYF.

This clonotype was recorded a few times. The rearrangement uses TRBV28 and TRBJ1-6; the D gene is possibly TRBD1 (6 bases). The CDR3 consists of 15 residues. V was shortened by 4 bases and J by 9 bases, with 16 bases between the two germline ends. Germline V gives CDR1 MDHEN, CDR2 SYDVKM. The chain's CDR3 is CASSSTGFKSSPLHF. CDR3 DNA: TGTGCCAGCAGTTCGACAGGTTTCAAGTCTTCACCCCTCCACTTT.

Many counts were recorded for this clonotype. The rearrangement links TRBV7-6 to TRBJ2-4; D may be TRBD1 (6 bases). This CDR3 contains 16 residues. Germline CDR1 SGHVS, CDR2 FNYEAQ. V gave up 1 base and J gave up 2 bases, with 12 bases separating them. The CDR3 region has the DNA TGTGCCAGCAGCTTAGAGGCAGGGGCGACCAAAAACATTCAGTACTTC. Amino acids: CASSLEAGATKNIQYF.

This clonotype has ten or more counts. The gene calls are TRBV28 and TRBJ2-4; D is ambiguous. V was shortened by 6 bases and J by 1 base, with 16 bases between the two germline ends. The CDR3 runs to 16 residues. The germline V gene has CDR1 MDHEN and CDR2 SYDVKM. CDR3 residues: CASSLISLGAKNIQYF. The CDR3 DNA sequence: TGTGCCAGCAGCCTTATATCGTTAGGGGCCAAAAACATTCAGTACTTC.

In nucleotides, the CDR3 is TGCGCCAGCAGGTTGAGGGGACTAGCGGGGGGGCAGGGTGAGCAGTTCTTC. It specifies CASRLRGLAGGQGEQFF. The V and J genes are TRBV5-1 and TRBJ2-1; 16 bases agree with TRBD2. V was pared by 5 bases and J by 9 bases, with 11 bases of the junction left unmatched. CDR3 length: 17 residues. The germline CDR1 and CDR2 sequences are SGHRS and YFSETQ. Full variable domain (outside the CDR3, taken from reference TRBV5-1 and TRBJ2-1): KAGVTQTPRYLIKTRGQQVTLSCSPISGHRSVSWYQQTPGQGLQFLFEYFSETQRNKGNFPGRFSGRQFSNSRSEMNVSTLELGDSALYLCASRLRGLAGGQGEQFFGPGTRLTVL.

This clonotype came up a few times. This chain uses TRBV7-2 with TRBJ2-5; D assignment may be TRBD1 or TRBD2 (6 bases each). The CDR3 sequence is 15 residues long. The germline gives CDR1 SGHTA, CDR2 FQGNSA. V lost 1 base to trimming and J lost 5 bases, with 14 bases between them. CDR3 sequence: CASSLEGGGWETQYF. The DNA for the CDR3 is TGTGCCAGCAGCTTAGAGGGGGGCGGGTGGGAGACCCAGTACTTC. Full variable domain (rest looked up from reference TRBV7-2 and TRBJ2-5): GAGVSQSPSNKVTEKGKDVELRCDPISGHTALYWYRQSLGQGLEFLIYFQGNSAPDKSGLPSDRFSAERTGGSVSTLTIQRTQQEDSAVYLCASSLEGGGWETQYFGPGTRLLVL.

A note on this clonotype: Germline and junction disagree at one end, which may indicate a read error. This chain uses TRBV20-1 with TRBJ1-2; maybe TRBD1 (6 bases). Germline CDR1 DFQATT, CDR2 SNEGSKA (reference sequence). CDR3 length: 13 amino acids. CDR3 protein: CGARVPGANGYTF. The CDR3 DNA reads as TGCGGTGCTAGAGTGCCAGGGGCAAATGGCTACACCTTC.

Remarks on this clonotype: A much larger clonotype is one base distant, so this may be a read error. The rearrangement uses TRBV7-9 and TRBJ2-7, with D perhaps matching TRBD1 (6 bases). CDR1 is SEHNR, CDR2 FQNEAQ, per germline (reference sequence). Trimming shortened V by 2 bases and J by 1 base, and 9 bases separated the two germline ends. The CDR3 is 14 residues long. The CDR3 nucleotides are TGTGCCAGCAGCTTACAGGGGAAGTCCTACGAGCAGTACTTC. As protein: CASSLQGKSYEQYF. The variable domain in full, with the rest retrieved from reference TRBV7-9 and TRBJ2-7, is DTGVSQNPRHKITKRGQNVTFRCDPISEHNRLYWYRQTLGQGPEFLTYFQNEAQLEKSRLLSDRFSAERPKGSFSTLEIQRTEQGDSAMYLCASSLQGKSYEQYFGPGTRLTVT.